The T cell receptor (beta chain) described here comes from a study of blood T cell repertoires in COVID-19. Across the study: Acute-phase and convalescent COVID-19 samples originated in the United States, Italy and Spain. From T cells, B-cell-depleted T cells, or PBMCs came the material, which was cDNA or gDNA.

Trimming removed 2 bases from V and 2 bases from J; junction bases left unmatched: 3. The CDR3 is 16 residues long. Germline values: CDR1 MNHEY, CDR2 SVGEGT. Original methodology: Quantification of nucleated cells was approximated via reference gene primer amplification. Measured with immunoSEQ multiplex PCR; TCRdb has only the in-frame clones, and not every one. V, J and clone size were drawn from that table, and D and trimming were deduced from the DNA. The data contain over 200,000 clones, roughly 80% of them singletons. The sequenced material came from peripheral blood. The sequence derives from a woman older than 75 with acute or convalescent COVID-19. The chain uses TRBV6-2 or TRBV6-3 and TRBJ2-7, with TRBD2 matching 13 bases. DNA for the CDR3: TGTGCCAGCAGTTACCTGGGACTAGCGGGAACCTACGAGCAGTACTTC. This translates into CASSYLGLAGTYEQYF.